The 25 T cell receptor beta chains below come from one sample, sequenced in a study of low-dose radiotherapy and immunotherapy resistance in tumors (dated by TCRdb to between 2020 and 2023). Sequencing took place on an Illumina HiSeq 2500. Superscript III and a set of TRAV- and TRBV-specific primers were used to synthesize first-strand cDNA, so that both TCRalpha and TCRbeta chains were covered. TCRs were amplified for about 20 PCR cycles with Phusion, using a constant-region primer paired with the adapter attached to the V primers. TCRdb handled the public reads itself, with Q25 trimming in fastp and clone calling in MiXCR, and kept productive beta chains. A single entry per CDR3 protein holds the most common genes and DNA from its merged rows. The sample records approximately 42,000 distinct CDR3 sequences, less than 30% of which are singletons. The top ten clones comprise 9.5% to 13% of the sample.

In the paper's terms, the time point label means: after trial treatment. The treatment or condition label on this specimen signifies: LDRT plus nivolumab, ipilimumab, low-dose cyclophosphamide and aspirin (RACIN trial). This material consisted of PBMCs, taken after low-dose radiotherapy plus immunotherapy. The receptors were gathered from a male donor with prostate cancer.

The sample holds one count of this clonotype. V gene TRBV7-3 combines with J gene TRBJ2-7; TRBD1 agrees at 8 bases. Germline-derived CDR1 and CDR2 are SGHTA and FQGTGA. After removal of 5 bases from V and 3 bases from J, the junction contained 6 bases not matched to a gene. CDR3 length: 14 residues. The CDR3 spells CASSPSTGGYEQYF. Written as DNA, the CDR3 is TGTGCCAGCAGCCCGAGTACAGGGGGCTACGAGCAGTACTTC.

Ten or more counts support this clonotype. The chain recombines TRBV30 with TRBJ2-5; no firm D call. Between the trimmed V and J ends, which lost 3 bases and 4 bases, there was a span of 9 bases. Germline CDR1 and CDR2: GTSNPN and SVGIG (reference sequence). The CDR3 is made up of 12 amino acids. The CDR3 DNA is TGTGCCTGGAGGGCGGCTAGAGAGACCCAGTACTTC. Translated: CAWRAARETQYF.

This clonotype came up many times. The CDR3 sequence is CASSQRSGLAGAYEQYF. The CDR3 region has the DNA TGCGCCAGCAGCCAACGATCGGGACTAGCGGGAGCCTACGAGCAGTACTTC. The rearrangement joins TRBV4-3 to TRBJ2-7, with 14 bases identical to TRBD2. CDR3 length: 17 residues. V gave up 2 bases and J gave up 2 bases; unmatched junction bases: 5. Germline V gives CDR1 LGHNA, CDR2 YSLEER.

The rearrangement links TRBV2 to TRBJ2-1; the match to TRBD2 covers 8 bases. This CDR3 region has 13 residues. The V and J ends lost 5 bases and 6 bases, in that order; junction bases with no gene match: 3. Germline V lookup: CDR1 SNHLY, CDR2 FYNNEI. CDR3 sequence: CASSPGGRNEQFF. CDR3 coding DNA: TGTGCCAGCAGTCCGGGGGGGCGCAATGAGCAGTTCTTC.

This clonotype has a count of ten or more. The V and J genes are TRBV27 and TRBJ2-5; D not resolved. This CDR3 has 17 amino acids. V was cut by 5 bases and J by 0 bases, with 19 bases left in between. Germline V gene sequence: CDR1 MNHEY, CDR2 SMNVEV (reference sequence). The CDR3 DNA follows: TGTGCCAGCAGTCGAACACCCCCTGACGAATACCAAGAGACCCAGTACTTC. Translated: CASSRTPPDEYQETQYF.

The chain joins TRBV27 to TRBJ2-7, with TRBD1 identical over 7 bases. The germline gives CDR1 MNHEY, CDR2 SMNVEV (reference sequence). This CDR3 region has 16 residues. J was trimmed by 3 bases and V by 3 bases; bases with no gene match: 11. CDR3 nucleotides: TGTGCCAGCAGTTTCCTGCACGGGACAGAAAGCTACGAGCAGTACTTC. Translating gives CASSFLHGTESYEQYF.

This clonotype was recorded many times. V is TRBV7-6 and J is TRBJ1-5; D not resolved. V was clipped by 5 bases and J by 6 bases, with 17 bases between them. The germline CDR1 and CDR2 sequences are SGHVS and FNYEAQ. The CDR3 is made up of 15 amino acids. CDR3 nucleotides: TGTGCCAGCAGCCCAGAGGCAGGTCTCGGTCAGCCCCAGCATTTT. This encodes CASSPEAGLGQPQHF. The full variable domain, rest sourced from reference TRBV7-6 and TRBJ1-5, is GAGVSQSPRYKVTKRGQDVALRCDPISGHVSLYWYRQALGQGPEFLTYFNYEAQQDKSGLPNDRFSAERPEGSISTLTIQRTEQRDSAMYRCASSPEAGLGQPQHFGDGTRLSIL.

This chain joins TRBV5-1 and TRBJ1-1; D is undetermined. Germline lookup yields CDR1 SGHRS and CDR2 YFSETQ. V was cut by 4 bases and J by 1 base, with 11 bases left in between. The CDR3 extends over 14 amino acids. DNA for the CDR3: TGCGCCAGCAGCAATAGGAGTAGGAACACTGAAGCTTTCTTT. Its translation is CASSNRSRNTEAFF. Looking up the rest from reference TRBV5-1 and TRBJ1-1 gives the full variable domain: KAGVTQTPRYLIKTRGQQVTLSCSPISGHRSVSWYQQTPGQGLQFLFEYFSETQRNKGNFPGRFSGRQFSNSRSEMNVSTLELGDSALYLCASSNRSRNTEAFFGQGTRLTVV.

The chain combines TRBV28 with TRBJ1-1; D remains ambiguous. Germline V gene lookup returns CDR1 MDHEN and CDR2 SYDVKM. This CDR3 comprises 15 residues. The V and J ends lost 2 bases and 1 base respectively, with 11 bases between them. The CDR3 DNA sequence: TGTGCCAGCAGTTTAGGCGGCATTAAGAACACTGAAGCTTTCTTT. Residues: CASSLGGIKNTEAFF.

This clonotype was detected many times. The chain has TRBV20-1 and TRBJ2-3; TRBD2 agrees at 7 bases. Germline V gene lookup returns CDR1 DFQATT and CDR2 SNEGSKA (reference sequence). The CDR3 consists of 15 residues. The V gene end was trimmed by 2 bases and the J gene end by 5 bases; junction bases not matched to a gene: 10. CDR3 nucleotides: TGCAGTGCTAGAAATGGGGCGGGAGCTCTAGATACGCAGTATTTT. It translates to CSARNGAGALDTQYF.

This clonotype was seen many times. The V and J genes are TRBV11-2 and TRBJ2-1; TRBD2 matches 8 bases. This CDR3 comprises 13 residues. CDR1 and CDR2 from the germline V gene are SGHAT and FQNNGV. The V gene end was trimmed by 2 bases and the J gene end by 10 bases; junction bases not matched to a gene: 4. CDR3 residues: CASSLISGGEQFF. The CDR3 DNA is TGTGCCAGCAGCTTAATCAGCGGGGGAGAGCAGTTCTTC.

This clonotype came up many times. J is TRBJ1-1 and V is TRBV20-1; D not resolved. Trimming took 6 bases from V and 0 from J, leaving 14 bases between them. Germline lookup yields CDR1 DFQATT and CDR2 SNEGSKA (reference sequence). The CDR3 length is 14 residues. CDR3 sequence: CSAPRAALNTEAFF. CDR3 in DNA: TGCAGTGCCCCCCGGGCGGCGTTGAACACTGAAGCTTTCTTT.

Remarks on this clonotype: Only one base separates this from a far larger clonotype, so it likely reflects a read error. The gene calls are TRBV24-1 and TRBJ2-4, with 14 positions matching TRBD2. The junction had 8 bases not matched to a gene; V was cut back by 4 bases and J by 13 bases. Per the germline V gene, CDR1 is KGHDR and CDR2 is SFDVKD. This CDR3 is 15 amino acids long. CDR3 loop: CATSDLGLAGVGQYF. The CDR3 region has the DNA TGTGCCACCAGTGACCTGGGACTAGCGGGAGTAGGGCAGTACTTC.

This clonotype was observed a single time. This likely came from a read error, as a far larger clone is one base away. The chain is built from TRBV6-5 and TRBJ1-4, with D tentatively TRBD1 (5 bases). The CDR3 runs 16 residues. Germline CDR1 MNHEY, CDR2 SVGAGI. The CDR3 protein is CASSPRPGQGMEKLSF. CDR3 sequence (DNA): TGTGCCAGCAGTCCCCGCCCAGGGCAGGGAATGGAAAAACTGTCTTTT.

Ten or more counts support this clonotype. The chain has TRBV11-2 and TRBJ2-7, with TRBD2 matching 8 bases. Trimming cost V 1 base and J 2 bases; bases outside gene matches: 1. Germline V gene sequence: CDR1 SGHAT, CDR2 FQNNGV. The CDR3 sequence is 14 residues long. CDR3 loop: CASSLAGGAYEQYF. The CDR3, as DNA: TGTGCCAGCAGCTTAGCGGGAGGGGCCTACGAGCAGTACTTC.

This clonotype was seen at least ten times. V is TRBV6-2 or TRBV6-3 and J is TRBJ2-1, with 11 bases matching TRBD2. The CDR3 contains 19 residues. With V trimmed by 6 bases and J by 0 bases, 13 bases remained unmatched. From germline, CDR1 is MNHEY and CDR2 SVGEGT. CDR3 nucleotide sequence: TGTGCCAGCAGAATAGGAGCTAGCGGGGGGCTTAGCTCCTACAATGAGCAGTTCTTC. Its protein is CASRIGASGGLSSYNEQFF.

This clonotype was seen at least ten times. The chain is built from TRBV5-4 and TRBJ2-1; 10 positions agree with TRBD2. The CDR3 covers 16 residues. V lost 1 base to trimming and J lost 6 bases; unmatched junction nucleotides: 7. Germline CDR1 reads SGHNT; CDR2 reads YYREEE (reference sequence). CDR3 amino acids: CASSLTSSSGGNEQFF. The DNA of the CDR3 is TGTGCCAGCAGCTTGACGAGCTCTAGCGGGGGCAATGAGCAGTTCTTC.

This clonotype was seen repeatedly, ten times or more. The rearrangement joins TRBV2 to TRBJ2-7; the D is unclear. The V and J ends lost 7 bases and 3 bases respectively, with 7 bases between them. The CDR3 sequence is 11 residues long. The germline CDR1 and CDR2 sequences are SNHLY and FYNNEI. Written as DNA, the CDR3 is TGTGCCAGCACAGTTCTCTACGAGCAGTACTTC. This gives the protein CASTVLYEQYF.

The V call is TRBV14, the J call TRBJ1-1; perhaps TRBD1 as D (5 bases). Germline CDR1 SGHDN, CDR2 FVKESK. V was cut by 1 base and J by 0 bases, with 9 bases left in between. The CDR3 contains 15 residues. DNA for the CDR3: TGTGCCAGCAGCCAAGGGGGCCGCATGAACACTGAAGCTTTCTTT. Its translation is CASSQGGRMNTEAFF.

Comments on this clonotype: A read error is likely here: a far larger clone is one base away. V is TRBV28 and J is TRBJ2-1; 9 nucleotides agree with TRBD1. The CDR3 loop spans 16 amino acids. J lost 10 bases, V lost 3 bases, and 13 bases had no gene match. The V gene's germline CDR1 is MDHEN and CDR2 SYDVKM. CDR3 sequence: CASSLPGTGRSYEQFF. In nucleotides, the CDR3 is TGTGCCAGCAGTTTGCCTGGGACAGGGCGCTCTTACGAGCAGTTCTTC.

This clonotype was picked up many times. The V gene is TRBV2, the J gene TRBJ1-1; no firm D call. The CDR3 covers 13 residues. Deletions cut 5 bases from V and 2 bases from J, with 9 bases between. Per the germline V gene, CDR1 is SNHLY and CDR2 is FYNNEI. CDR3: CASSREINTEAFF. Written as DNA, the CDR3 is TGTGCCAGCAGTAGGGAGATAAACACTGAAGCTTTCTTT. Looking up the rest from reference TRBV2 and TRBJ1-1 gives the full variable domain: EPEVTQTPSHQVTQMGQEVILRCVPISNHLYFYWYRQILGQKVEFLVSFYNNEISEKSEIFDDQFSVERPDGSNFTLKIRSTKLEDSAMYFCASSREINTEAFFGQGTRLTVV.

This clonotype was detected ten times or more. This chain links TRBV30 with TRBJ2-3; tentative D call: TRBD2 (6 bases). With 5 bases removed from V and 2 bases from J, the gap between germline ends came to 17 bases. This CDR3 has 15 residues. CDR1 GTSNPN and CDR2 SVGIG come from the germline V gene (reference sequence). In nucleotides, the CDR3 is TGTGCCTGGTCGGCGGGGTCGGGAAACACAGATACGCAGTATTTT. This codes for CAWSAGSGNTDTQYF.

This clonotype was counted many times. J is TRBJ2-7 and V is TRBV24-1; weak D call: TRBD1 (5 bases). Per germline, CDR1 KGHDR and CDR2 SFDVKD. Trimming removed 4 bases at V and 7 bases at J, with 13 bases between. The CDR3 contains 13 residues. CDR3 DNA sequence: TGTGCCACCAGTGACCGGGCTAGGGGTGAGCAGTACTTC. It codes for CATSDRARGEQYF.

This clonotype has a handful of counts. The chain is built from TRBV2 and TRBJ1-3, with no clear D. V lost 2 bases and J 0 bases, leaving 8 bases between the germline ends. The CDR3 runs 15 residues. Germline assignment: CDR1 SNHLY and CDR2 FYNNEI. CDR3 sequence (DNA): TGTGCCAGCAGTGAAATAGGGAACTCTGGAAACACCATATATTTT. Its protein is CASSEIGNSGNTIYF.

This clonotype was recorded many times. V usage is TRBV29-1 and J usage is TRBJ2-7; 8 bases line up with TRBD2. The CDR3 sequence is 13 residues long. Germline V gene data show CDR1 as SQVTM and CDR2 as ANQGSEA. V was clipped by 6 bases and J by 6 bases; unmatched bases: 10. The CDR3, as DNA: TGCAGCGTCGGGAGGAGCGGGAGTCTCGAGCAGTACTTC. As protein: CSVGRSGSLEQYF.